Following are 20 T cell receptor beta chains from one sample sequenced in a study of T cell changes during pregnancy in multiple sclerosis. Sequencing used immunoSEQ multiplex PCR; TCRdb keeps in-frame clones, though not all of them. The sample lists tens of thousands of clones, approximately 92% occurring once. Sequencing used peripheral blood, obtained in the first trimester of pregnancy. Every receptor here comes from a female donor with multiple sclerosis, enrolled in a pregnancy study.

V is TRBV5-1 and J is TRBJ2-3; 8 positions agree with TRBD1. This CDR3 spans 15 amino acids. Germline loops: CDR1 SGHRS, CDR2 YFSETQ. J gave up 0 bases and V 4 bases, and 4 bases lay outside the gene matches. The CDR3 DNA is TGCGCCAGCAGCCGACAGGGGTTTAGCACAGATACGCAGTATTTT. Translation: CASSRQGFSTDTQYF.

The chain carries TRBV27 and TRBJ1-6; D is uncertain. Germline assignment: CDR1 MNHEY and CDR2 SMNVEV (reference sequence). The CDR3 spans 13 residues. V was pared by 3 bases and J by 9 bases, with 9 bases between. Written as DNA, the CDR3 is TGTGCCAGCAGTTTTGGCACCACTTCACCCCTCCACTTT. Residues: CASSFGTTSPLHF.

The J gene is TRBJ1-4, the V gene TRBV4-3, with D perhaps TRBD1 (6 bases). Trimming removed 3 bases from V and 3 bases from J, with 17 bases in between. Germline lookup yields CDR1 LGHNA and CDR2 YSLEER. The length of the CDR3 is 17 residues. The chain's CDR3 is CASSHGTPRRANEKLFF. The CDR3 nucleotides are TGCGCCAGCAGCCACGGGACACCCCGACGTGCTAATGAAAAACTGTTTTTT.

CDR3 nucleotides: TGTGCCATCAGTGAGCTACGGGCAACTAATGAAAAACTGTTTTTT. Translated: CAISELRATNEKLFF. This chain uses TRBV10-3 with TRBJ1-4; D unresolved. Germline V lookup: CDR1 ENHRY, CDR2 SYGVKD. The V end lost 2 bases, the J end lost 0 bases, and 7 bases lay between the germline ends. The CDR3 totals 15 residues.

The chain carries TRBV4-1 and TRBJ2-7; TRBD1 matches 8 bases. The CDR3 is made up of 15 amino acids. Trimming removed 0 bases from V and 5 bases from J; junction bases left unmatched: 6. CDR1 MGHRA and CDR2 YSYEKL come from the germline V gene. This CDR3 is CASSQEDRGRDEQYF. The CDR3 DNA reads TGCGCCAGCAGCCAAGAAGACAGGGGTAGGGACGAGCAGTACTTC.

This chain connects TRBV5-6 to TRBJ2-5, with TRBD1 matching 10 bases. V gave up 4 bases and J gave up 4 bases; unmatched junction bases: 7. Germline CDR1 and CDR2: SGHDT and YYEEEE. The CDR3 has 15 residues. CDR3 nucleotide sequence: TGTGCCAGCAGCCTCGGACAGGGGGGCTTAGAGACCCAGTACTTC. It translates to CASSLGQGGLETQYF.

This clone was recorded once. The V gene is TRBV2, the J gene TRBJ2-7, with a tentative D call TRBD1 (6 bases). V was clipped by 6 bases and J by 5 bases, with 11 bases between them. The CDR3 spans 12 residues. Germline assignment: CDR1 SNHLY and CDR2 FYNNEI. The CDR3 sequence is CASRDTGHEQYF. The CDR3 nucleotides are TGTGCCAGCAGAGATACAGGGCACGAGCAGTACTTC.

The chain employs TRBV6-5 and TRBJ1-3, with D maybe TRBD1 (5 bases). Between the trimmed V and J ends, which lost 2 bases and 4 bases, there was a span of 12 bases. Germline V gives CDR1 MNHEY, CDR2 SVGAGI. The CDR3 is made up of 15 amino acids. The CDR3 sequence: CASSYDSARGNTIYF. The CDR3 region has the DNA TGTGCCAGCAGTTACGACAGCGCGAGAGGAAACACCATATATTTT.

The V and J genes are TRBV6-1 and TRBJ2-7; D may be TRBD1 (6 bases). Germline V CDR1 and CDR2: MNHNS, SASEGT. This CDR3 is 15 amino acids long. Trimming shortened V by 7 bases and J by 3 bases, and 19 bases separated the two germline ends. CDR3 protein: CASIQGIGTIYEQYF. In DNA form, the CDR3 reads TGTGCCAGCATCCAGGGGATAGGGACCATCTACGAGCAGTACTTC.

The CDR3 nucleotides are TGTGCCTGGCGGTTTGCAACTAATGAAAAACTGTTTTTT. Its translation: CAWRFATNEKLFF. V and J are TRBV30 and TRBJ1-4; the D is unclear. Trimming removed 5 bases from V and 0 bases from J, with 7 bases in between. The germline CDR1 and CDR2 sequences are GTSNPN and SVGIG (reference sequence). The CDR3 has 13 amino acids.

The chain has TRBV5-6 and TRBJ2-3; D possibly corresponds to TRBD1 (5 bases). The CDR3 has 15 amino acids. Per germline, CDR1 SGHDT and CDR2 YYEEEE. Trimming left V 5 bases short and J 1 base short, with 14 bases between. The CDR3 protein is CASSFKGPGTDTQYF. CDR3 bases: TGTGCCAGCAGTTTCAAGGGGCCTGGCACAGATACGCAGTATTTT.

The chain recombines TRBV28 with TRBJ1-2; TRBD1 aligns across 12 bases. CDR3 length: 17 residues. Germline CDR1 MDHEN, CDR2 SYDVKM. The J segment lost 7 bases and the V segment lost 5 bases, leaving 14 bases of the junction unmatched. The CDR3 sequence: CASSIGTGGLLSLGYTF. The CDR3 DNA reads TGTGCCAGCAGTATAGGGACAGGGGGCCTTCTATCACTTGGCTACACCTTC.

This clone has just one count. This chain connects TRBV5-6 to TRBJ1-2, with D possibly TRBD1 on 6 matching bases. CDR1 and CDR2 (germline): SGHDT, YYEEEE. Trimming removed 4 bases from V and 0 bases from J, with 19 bases in between. There are 17 residues in the CDR3. CDR3 nucleotides: TGTGCCAGCAGCCCAGTCCCGGGACAATTAGCTAACTATGGCTACACCTTC. Its protein product is CASSPVPGQLANYGYTF.

The V gene is TRBV7-9, the J gene TRBJ1-1; 10 bases match TRBD1. The CDR3 covers 16 residues. V lost 5 bases, J lost 1 base, and 7 bases stayed unmatched. Per germline, CDR1 SEHNR and CDR2 FQNEAQ (reference sequence). CDR3 bases: TGTGCCAGCAGCGACCCGGGACAGGGGCCGAACACTGAAGCTTTCTTT. As protein: CASSDPGQGPNTEAFF.

The V and J genes are TRBV21-1 and TRBJ2-3; the table's TRBD2 call for D was not verified on the DNA. TRBV21-1 constitutes a pseudogene. CDR3 size: 16 residues. CDR3 sequence: CASSNRLAGSTDTQYF. The CDR3 DNA sequence: TGTGCCAGCAGCAATCGACTAGCGGGGAGCACAGATACGCAGTATTTT.

The chain is built from TRBV9 and TRBJ1-1; no firm D call. The V end lost 3 bases, the J end lost 1 base, and 25 bases lay between the germline ends. This CDR3 spans 19 amino acids. CDR1 SGDLS and CDR2 YYNGEE come from the germline V gene. The CDR3 DNA sequence: TGTGCCAGCAGCGCCAAGATGGTACCTGATCCGCTAGCGAACACTGAAGCTTTCTTT. Protein product: CASSAKMVPDPLANTEAFF. The full variable domain, in which reference TRBV9 and TRBJ1-1 provide the parts outside the CDR3, is DSGVTQTPKHLITATGQRVTLRCSPRSGDLSVYWYQQSLDQGLQFLIQYYNGEERAKGNILERFSAQQFPDLHSELNLSSLELGDSALYFCASSAKMVPDPLANTEAFFGQGTRLTVV.

The rearrangement joins TRBV5-1 to TRBJ2-7; D uncertain. V lost 7 bases to trimming and J lost 0 bases, with 8 bases between them. Germline CDR1 is SGHRS and CDR2 is YFSETQ. This CDR3 region has 12 residues. The CDR3 DNA reads as TGCGCCAGCCGTGCCAGCTCCTACGAGCAGTACTTC. Encoded protein: CASRASSYEQYF.

This chain links TRBV10-3 with TRBJ1-1, with D possibly matching TRBD1 (5 bases). Trimming cost V 1 base and J 4 bases, with 7 bases left between them. The germline V gene has CDR1 ENHRY and CDR2 SYGVKD. The CDR3 length is 13 residues. CDR3 sequence (DNA): TGTGCCATCAGTGAGTTCCAGGGCACTGAAGCTTTCTTT. Protein: CAISEFQGTEAFF.

The rearrangement uses TRBV5-1 and TRBJ2-7; D is undetermined. In germline, CDR1 is SGHRS, CDR2 YFSETQ. This CDR3 has 15 amino acids. V shed 0 bases and J shed 5 bases, with 15 bases lying between them. The CDR3 bases are TGCGCCAGCAGCTTGGATGGTTCGGTTGAAAACGAGCAGTACTTC. Amino acid sequence: CASSLDGSVENEQYF.

A note on this clone: The junction departs from germline at one end; a sequencing error may be responsible. The genes are TRBV5-6 and TRBJ1-5, with D tentatively TRBD1 (5 bases). The CDR3 has 15 residues. The V gene's germline CDR1 is SGHDT and CDR2 YYEEEE. DNA of the CDR3: TGTGCCAGCAACTTGTGGGGGAGGGACAATCAGCCCCAGCATTTT. Translating gives CASNLWGRDNQPQHF.